A single sample gave rise to the 11 T cell receptor beta chains below, sequenced in a study of blood T cell repertoires in COVID-19. Data came from immunoSEQ multiplex PCR; TCRdb stores just in-frame clones and leaves some out. Among some 200,000 clones listed, roughly 86% were seen once. Sequences were obtained from peripheral blood. The receptors were gathered from a man aged 35-49 years with active or convalescent COVID-19.

This clone has a single count. The genes are TRBV18 and TRBJ1-2, with unresolved D. Per the germline V gene, CDR1 is KGHSH and CDR2 is LQKENI. CDR3 length: 15 amino acids. V was pared by 2 bases and J by 2 bases, with 12 bases between. In nucleotides, the CDR3 is TGTGCCAGCTCACCAAGTCCCGACAAGAACTATGGCTACACCTTC. Its protein product is CASSPSPDKNYGYTF. The full variable domain, in which reference TRBV18 and TRBJ1-2 provide the parts outside the CDR3, is NAGVMQNPRHLVRRRGQEARLRCSPMKGHSHVYWYRQLPEEGLKFMVYLQKENIIDESGMPKERFSAEFPKEGPSILRIQQVVRGDSAAYFCASSPSPDKNYGYTFGSGTRLTVV.

The V call is TRBV30, the J call TRBJ1-2, with a weak D call TRBD1 (5 bases). V lost 4 bases to trimming and J lost 0 bases, with 9 bases between them. CDR1 and CDR2 (germline): GTSNPN, SVGIG (reference sequence). The CDR3 extends over 13 amino acids. CDR3 nucleotides: TGTGCCTGGAACGGACACCCTAACTATGGCTACACCTTC. Protein: CAWNGHPNYGYTF.

The chain carries TRBV12-3 or TRBV12-4 and TRBJ1-2; tentatively, D is TRBD1 (5 bases). The CDR3 extends over 13 amino acids. Trimming removed 7 bases from V and 6 bases from J, with 15 bases in between. The CDR3 DNA is TGTGCCAGCAATATCCGGGGGAGGGATGGCTACACCTTC. It codes for CASNIRGRDGYTF.

The chain couples TRBV2 to TRBJ2-5; D is perhaps TRBD1 (6 bases). The CDR3 spans 17 residues. Germline V lookup: CDR1 SNHLY, CDR2 FYNNEI. Trimming removed 3 bases from V and 5 bases from J, with 22 bases in between. The CDR3 is CASSDDLRTDFRETQYF. CDR3 nucleotides: TGTGCCAGCAGTGATGACTTAAGGACAGACTTTAGGGAGACCCAGTACTTC.

The chain combines TRBV6-4 with TRBJ1-4; tentative D call: TRBD1 (5 bases). The V gene's germline CDR1 is MRHNA and CDR2 SNTAGT. The CDR3 extends over 13 amino acids. Trimming cost V 6 bases and J 7 bases, with 12 bases left between them. The CDR3 here is CASSSGRGEKLFF. The CDR3 nucleotides read TGTGCCAGCAGCTCAGGGCGCGGTGAAAAACTGTTTTTT.

V is TRBV27 and J is TRBJ2-7; TRBD1 agrees at 9 bases. Germline V gene sequence: CDR1 MNHEY, CDR2 SMNVEV (reference sequence). J was trimmed by 6 bases and V by 4 bases; bases with no gene match: 13. The CDR3 covers 16 residues. This CDR3 reads CASSSAVTGTGFEQYF. Here the CDR3 DNA reads TGTGCCAGCAGTTCGGCCGTCACGGGGACAGGGTTCGAGCAGTACTTC.

This clone was seen a handful of times. The chain joins TRBV7-2 to TRBJ1-3, with D uncertain. From germline, CDR1 is SGHTA and CDR2 FQGNSA. Trimming shortened V by 1 base and J by 8 bases, and 12 bases separated the two germline ends. The CDR3 length is 14 residues. The CDR3 protein is CASSLDQLRDTIYF. The CDR3, as DNA: TGTGCCAGCAGCTTAGATCAGCTACGGGACACCATATATTTT.

The chain employs TRBV19 and TRBJ1-5; weak D call: TRBD1 (5 bases). Trimming shortened V by 8 bases and J by 4 bases, and 12 bases separated the two germline ends. Germline V lookup: CDR1 LNHDA, CDR2 SQIVND (reference sequence). The CDR3 covers 13 residues. CDR3 DNA: TGTGCCAGTCGCCTTGGGGGGAATCAGCCCCAGCATTTT. This gives the protein CASRLGGNQPQHF.

CDR3 protein: CASSPQTPQATEAFF. The CDR3 coding sequence is TGTGCCAGCAGTCCACAAACCCCCCAGGCCACTGAAGCTTTCTTT. The chain uses TRBV6-2 or TRBV6-3 and TRBJ1-1; D is ambiguous. Trimming removed 5 bases from V and 4 bases from J, with 17 bases in between. This CDR3 has 15 amino acids. Germline assignment: CDR1 MNHEY and CDR2 SVGEGT.

V usage is TRBV7-9 and J usage is TRBJ2-5, with unresolved D. Trimming stripped 6 bases from V and 2 bases from J, with 13 bases between. Germline values: CDR1 SEHNR, CDR2 FQNEAQ (reference sequence). This CDR3 spans 14 amino acids. CDR3 DNA: TGTGCCAGCAGTAGAACCCTAGAACAAGAGACCCAGTACTTC. Protein sequence: CASSRTLEQETQYF.

The genes are TRBV11-2 and TRBJ1-2; the D gene is possibly TRBD1 (6 bases). The CDR3 is 15 residues long. Germline-derived CDR1 and CDR2 are SGHAT and FQNNGV. Deletions cut 1 base from V and 4 bases from J, with 13 bases between. The CDR3 DNA reads TGTGCCAGCAGCTTAGCAGGTCGGACAGCCTATGGCTACACCTTC. Its protein product is CASSLAGRTAYGYTF.